This TCR beta chain was captured by sequencing in a study of cytomegalovirus exposure and HLA in healthy donors. V dropped 7 bases and J dropped 6 bases, with 21 bases sitting between them. Germline CDR1 reads SEHNR; CDR2 reads FQNEAQ (reference sequence). The CDR3 consists of 15 residues. Both 60 Vbeta primers and 13 Jbeta primers went into the PCR. TCRdb keeps only in-frame clones here, not all; method: immunoSEQ multiplex PCR. The data contain fewer than 250,000 clones, 70% to 85% of them singletons. The receptor was isolated from a male donor in good health and CMV-seronegative. Material: PBMCs. This chain joins TRBV7-9 and TRBJ2-5; a possible D gene is TRBD2 (6 bases). The CDR3 protein is CASTEGTSMIKTQYF. In DNA, the CDR3 is TGTGCCAGCACCGAGGGGACTTCGATGATAAAGACCCAGTACTTC.